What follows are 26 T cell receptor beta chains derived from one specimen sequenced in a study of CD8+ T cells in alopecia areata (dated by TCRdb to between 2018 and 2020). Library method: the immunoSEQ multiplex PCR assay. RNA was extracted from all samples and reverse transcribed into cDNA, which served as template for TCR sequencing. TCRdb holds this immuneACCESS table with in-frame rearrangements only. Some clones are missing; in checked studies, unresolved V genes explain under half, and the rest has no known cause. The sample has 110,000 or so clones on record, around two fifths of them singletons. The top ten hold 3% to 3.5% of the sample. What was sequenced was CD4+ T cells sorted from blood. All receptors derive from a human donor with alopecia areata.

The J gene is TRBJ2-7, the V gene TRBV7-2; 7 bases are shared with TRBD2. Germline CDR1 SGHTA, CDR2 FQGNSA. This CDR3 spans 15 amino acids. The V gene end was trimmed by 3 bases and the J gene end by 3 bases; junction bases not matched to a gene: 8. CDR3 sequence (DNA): TGTGCCAGCAGCTTCGGGGGAGGGAGAGGCTACGAGCAGTACTTC. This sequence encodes CASSFGGGRGYEQYF.

The CDR3 spells CASRGQGKFEQYF. Here the CDR3 DNA reads TGTGCCAGCAGGGGACAGGGGAAATTCGAGCAGTACTTC. V and J are TRBV6-6 and TRBJ2-7; 10 bases are shared with TRBD1. Germline trimming cut 6 bases from V and 6 bases from J; bases unmatched to any gene: 5. The CDR3 contains 13 residues. The germline V gene has CDR1 MNHNY and CDR2 SVGAGI (reference sequence).

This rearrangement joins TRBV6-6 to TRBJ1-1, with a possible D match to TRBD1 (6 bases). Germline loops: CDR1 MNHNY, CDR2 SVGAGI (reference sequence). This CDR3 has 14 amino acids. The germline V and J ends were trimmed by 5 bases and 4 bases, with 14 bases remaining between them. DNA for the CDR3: TGTGCCAGCAGTCAACCGGGACAAATCACTGAAGCTTTCTTT. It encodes CASSQPGQITEAFF.

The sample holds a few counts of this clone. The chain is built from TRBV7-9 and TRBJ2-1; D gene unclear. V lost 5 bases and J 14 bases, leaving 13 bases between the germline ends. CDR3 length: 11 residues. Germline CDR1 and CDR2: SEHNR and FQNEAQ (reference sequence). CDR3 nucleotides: TGTGCCAGCAGCGACTCCATCTACGAGTTCTTC. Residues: CASSDSIYEFF.

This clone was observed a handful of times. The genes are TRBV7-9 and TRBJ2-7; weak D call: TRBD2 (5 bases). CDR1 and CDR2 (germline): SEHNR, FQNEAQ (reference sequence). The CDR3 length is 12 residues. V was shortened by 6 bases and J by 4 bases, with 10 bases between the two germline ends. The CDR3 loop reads CASSQTGYEQYF. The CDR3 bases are TGTGCCAGCAGTCAGACGGGGTACGAGCAGTACTTC.

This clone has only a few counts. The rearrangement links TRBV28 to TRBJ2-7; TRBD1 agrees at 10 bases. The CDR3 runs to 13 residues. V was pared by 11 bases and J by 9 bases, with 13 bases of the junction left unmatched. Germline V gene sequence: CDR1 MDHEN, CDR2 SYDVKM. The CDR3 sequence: CAVLPGQGYGQYF. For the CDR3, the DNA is TGTGCCGTTTTACCGGGACAGGGGTATGGGCAGTACTTC. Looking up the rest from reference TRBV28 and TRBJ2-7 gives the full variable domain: DVKVTQSSRYLVKRTGEKVFLECVQDMDHENMFWYRQDPGLGLRLIYFSYDVKMKEKGDIPEGYSVSREKKERFSLILESASTNQTSMYLCAVLPGQGYGQYFGPGTRLTVT.

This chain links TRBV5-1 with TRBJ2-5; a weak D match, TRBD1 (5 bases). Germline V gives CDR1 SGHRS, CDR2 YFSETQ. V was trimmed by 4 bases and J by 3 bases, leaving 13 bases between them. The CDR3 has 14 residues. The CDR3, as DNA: TGCGCCAGCAGCAAGATCGACAGAAAAGAGACCCAGTACTTC. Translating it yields CASSKIDRKETQYF.

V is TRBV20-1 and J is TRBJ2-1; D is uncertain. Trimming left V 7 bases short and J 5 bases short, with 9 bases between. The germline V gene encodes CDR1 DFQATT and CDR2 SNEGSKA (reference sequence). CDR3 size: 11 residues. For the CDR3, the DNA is TGCAGTGTTGAGGAGCACAATGAGCAGTTCTTC. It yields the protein CSVEEHNEQFF.

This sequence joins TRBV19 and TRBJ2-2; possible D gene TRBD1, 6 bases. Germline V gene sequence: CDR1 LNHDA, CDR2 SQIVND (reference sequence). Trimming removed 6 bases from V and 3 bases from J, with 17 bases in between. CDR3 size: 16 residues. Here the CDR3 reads CASSEGQNVYTGELFF. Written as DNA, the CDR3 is TGTGCCAGTAGCGAGGGACAAAATGTCTACACCGGGGAGCTGTTTTTT.

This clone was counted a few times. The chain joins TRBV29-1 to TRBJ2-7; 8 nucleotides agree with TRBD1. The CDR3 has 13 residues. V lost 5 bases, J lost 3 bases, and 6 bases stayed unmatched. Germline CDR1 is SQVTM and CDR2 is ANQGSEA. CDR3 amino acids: CSVSTGEVYEQYF. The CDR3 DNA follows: TGCAGCGTTTCGACAGGGGAAGTCTACGAGCAGTACTTC.

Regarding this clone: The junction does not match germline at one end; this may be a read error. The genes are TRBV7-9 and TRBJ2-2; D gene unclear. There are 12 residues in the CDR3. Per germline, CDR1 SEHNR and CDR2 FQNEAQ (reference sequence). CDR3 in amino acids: CASSPDGRKKLF. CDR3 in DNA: TGTGCCAGCAGCCCGGACGGGCGCAAGAAACTTTTT.

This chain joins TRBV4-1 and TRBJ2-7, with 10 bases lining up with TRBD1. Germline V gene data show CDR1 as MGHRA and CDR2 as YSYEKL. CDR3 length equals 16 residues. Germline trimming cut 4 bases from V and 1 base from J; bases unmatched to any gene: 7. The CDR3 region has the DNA TGCGCCAGCAGCCTCACCGGGACAGGGGCTTCCTACGAGCAGTACTTC. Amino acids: CASSLTGTGASYEQYF.

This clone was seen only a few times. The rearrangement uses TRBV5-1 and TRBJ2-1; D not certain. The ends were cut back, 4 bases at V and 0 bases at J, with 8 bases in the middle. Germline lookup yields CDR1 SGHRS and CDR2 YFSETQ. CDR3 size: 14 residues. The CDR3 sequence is CASSVQNSYNEQFF. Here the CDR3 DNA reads TGCGCCAGCAGCGTACAGAACTCCTACAATGAGCAGTTCTTC.

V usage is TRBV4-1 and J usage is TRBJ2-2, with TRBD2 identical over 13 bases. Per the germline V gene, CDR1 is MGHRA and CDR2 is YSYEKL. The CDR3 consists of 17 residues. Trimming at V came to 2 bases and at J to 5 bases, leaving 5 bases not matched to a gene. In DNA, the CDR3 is TGCGCCAGCAGCCAACCCGGGACTAGCGGGATTACCGGGGAGCTGTTTTTT. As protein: CASSQPGTSGITGELFF.

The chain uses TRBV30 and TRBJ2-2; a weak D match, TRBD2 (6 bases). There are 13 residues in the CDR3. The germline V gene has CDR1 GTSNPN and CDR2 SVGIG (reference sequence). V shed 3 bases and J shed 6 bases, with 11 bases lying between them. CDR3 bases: TGTGCCTGGAGCACGGGGGAGGCCGGGGAGCTGTTTTTT. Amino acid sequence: CAWSTGEAGELFF.

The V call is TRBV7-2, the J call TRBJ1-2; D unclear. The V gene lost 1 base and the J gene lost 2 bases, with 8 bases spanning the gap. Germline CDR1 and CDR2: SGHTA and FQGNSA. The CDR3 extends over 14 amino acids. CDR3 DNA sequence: TGTGCCAGCAGCTTAGGTCCGCAGAACTATGGCTACACCTTC. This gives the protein CASSLGPQNYGYTF.

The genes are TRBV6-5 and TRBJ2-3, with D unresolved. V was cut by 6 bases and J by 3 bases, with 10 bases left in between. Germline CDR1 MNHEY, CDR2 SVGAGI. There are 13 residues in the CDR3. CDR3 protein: CASSLPGTDTQYF. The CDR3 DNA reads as TGTGCCAGCAGCCTACCCGGGACAGATACGCAGTATTTT.

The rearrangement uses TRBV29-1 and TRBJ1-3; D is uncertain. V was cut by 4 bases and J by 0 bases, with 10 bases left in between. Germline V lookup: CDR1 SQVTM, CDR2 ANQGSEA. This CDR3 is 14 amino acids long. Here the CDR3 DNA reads TGCAGCGTTGGGGCTTATAGCTCTGGAAACACCATATATTTT. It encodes CSVGAYSSGNTIYF.

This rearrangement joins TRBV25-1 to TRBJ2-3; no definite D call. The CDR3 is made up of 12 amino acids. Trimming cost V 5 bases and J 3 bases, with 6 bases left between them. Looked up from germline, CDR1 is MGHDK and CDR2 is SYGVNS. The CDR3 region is CASSMLTDTQYF. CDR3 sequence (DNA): TGTGCCAGCAGTATGTTAACAGATACGCAGTATTTT.

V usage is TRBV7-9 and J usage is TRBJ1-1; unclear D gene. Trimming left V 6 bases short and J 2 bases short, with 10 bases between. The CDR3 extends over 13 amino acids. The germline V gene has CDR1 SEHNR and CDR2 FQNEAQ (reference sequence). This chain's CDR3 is CASRSTVNTEAFF. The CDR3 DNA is TGTGCCAGCAGGTCGACGGTTAACACTGAAGCTTTCTTT.

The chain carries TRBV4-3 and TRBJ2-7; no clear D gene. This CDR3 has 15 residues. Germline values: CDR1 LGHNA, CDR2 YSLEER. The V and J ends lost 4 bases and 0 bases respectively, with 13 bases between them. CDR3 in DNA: TGCGCCAGCAGCCTTGATATAGCCAACTCCTACGAGCAGTACTTC. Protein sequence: CASSLDIANSYEQYF.

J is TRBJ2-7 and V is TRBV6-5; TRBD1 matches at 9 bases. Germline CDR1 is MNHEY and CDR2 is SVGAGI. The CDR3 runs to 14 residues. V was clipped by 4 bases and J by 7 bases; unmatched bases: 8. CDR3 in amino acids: CASSSTGGLGEQYF. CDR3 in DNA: TGTGCCAGCAGTTCGACAGGGGGTCTCGGGGAGCAGTACTTC.

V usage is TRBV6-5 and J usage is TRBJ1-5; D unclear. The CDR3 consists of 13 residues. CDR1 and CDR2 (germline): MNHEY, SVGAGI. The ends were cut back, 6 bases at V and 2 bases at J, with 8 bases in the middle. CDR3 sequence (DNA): TGTGCCAGCAGCCCCGGGGGCAATCAGCCCCAGCATTTT. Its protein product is CASSPGGNQPQHF.

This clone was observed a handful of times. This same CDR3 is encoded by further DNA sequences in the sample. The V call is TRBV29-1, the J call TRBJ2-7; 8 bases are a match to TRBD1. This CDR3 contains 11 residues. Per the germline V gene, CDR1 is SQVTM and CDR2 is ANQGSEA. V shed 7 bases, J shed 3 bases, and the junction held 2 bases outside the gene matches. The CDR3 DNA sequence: TGCAGCGGAACAGGGGGCTACGAGCAGTACTTC. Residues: CSGTGGYEQYF.

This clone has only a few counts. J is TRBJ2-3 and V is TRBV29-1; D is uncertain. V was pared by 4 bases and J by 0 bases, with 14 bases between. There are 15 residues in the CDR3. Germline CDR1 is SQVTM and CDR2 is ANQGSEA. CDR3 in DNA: TGCAGCGTTGGGATTGGGCAACGGAGCACAGATACGCAGTATTTT. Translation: CSVGIGQRSTDTQYF.

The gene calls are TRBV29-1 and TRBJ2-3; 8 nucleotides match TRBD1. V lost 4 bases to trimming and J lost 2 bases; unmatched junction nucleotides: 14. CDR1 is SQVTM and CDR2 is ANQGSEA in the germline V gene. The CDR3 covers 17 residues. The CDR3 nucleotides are TGCAGCGTTGTCAACCCACGAGAGACAGGGGCCACAGATACGCAGTATTTT. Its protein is CSVVNPRETGATDTQYF.